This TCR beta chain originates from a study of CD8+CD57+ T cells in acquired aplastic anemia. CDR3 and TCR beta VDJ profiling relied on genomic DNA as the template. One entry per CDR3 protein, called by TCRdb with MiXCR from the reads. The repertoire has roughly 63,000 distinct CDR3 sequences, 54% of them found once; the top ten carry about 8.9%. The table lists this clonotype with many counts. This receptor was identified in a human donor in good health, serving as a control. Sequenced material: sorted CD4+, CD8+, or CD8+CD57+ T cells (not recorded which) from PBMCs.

The CDR3 sequence is CASSTSGTGVYGYTF. The CDR3 DNA reads TGTGCCAGCAGTACCTCGGGGACAGGGGTTTATGGCTACACCTTC. V usage is TRBV27 and J usage is TRBJ1-2; TRBD1 aligns across 10 bases. Germline-derived CDR1 and CDR2 are MNHEY and SMNVEV (reference sequence). The CDR3 is made up of 15 amino acids. The trim removed 5 bases at V and 5 bases at J, leaving 8 bases unmatched.